Following are 8 T cell receptor beta chains from one sample sequenced in a study of metastatic and nonmetastatic thyroid tumors. MiXCR was used by TCRdb to re-call the PCR reads. This sample yields approximately 44,000 clones, of which approximately 24% are seen a single time; around 13% belongs to the top ten. No patient had received any treatment before thyroid surgery. Material: tumor tissue. These receptors all stem from a female donor with papillary thyroid cancer or a benign thyroid nodule (not recorded which). Some clones in this sample may be carry-over from other donors' samples.

This clone was detected ten times or more. The V call is TRBV7-2, the J call TRBJ2-5; TRBD2 aligns across 7 bases. This CDR3 spans 15 amino acids. V shed 4 bases, J shed 0 bases, and the junction held 5 bases outside the gene matches. Germline V gene sequence: CDR1 SGHTA, CDR2 FQGNSA. The CDR3 is CASSYRAGHQETQYF. The CDR3 bases are TGTGCCAGCAGCTACCGAGCGGGGCACCAAGAGACCCAGTACTTC.

This chain connects TRBV11-3 to TRBJ2-7, with D perhaps TRBD2 (7 bases). Germline V gene sequence: CDR1 SGHNT, CDR2 YENEEA. V dropped 5 bases and J dropped 5 bases, with 19 bases sitting between them. This CDR3 spans 15 amino acids. Here the CDR3 DNA reads TGTGCCAGCAGCCTTCCCGGGGGGCGGGAAAACGAGCAGTACTTC. Protein sequence: CASSLPGGRENEQYF.

Regarding this clone: This may come from a read error, since a much larger clone is one base off. Other DNA sequences from this sample encode an identical CDR3 as well. The chain recombines TRBV12-3 or TRBV12-4 with TRBJ2-1; D perhaps matches TRBD1 (5 bases). This CDR3 region has 14 residues. In DNA, the CDR3 is TGTGCCAGCAGCTTAGACAGACATGTCAATGAGCAGCTCTTC. This gives the protein CASSLDRHVNEQLF.

Notes on this clone: A much larger clone lies a single base off, so this may be a read error. The rearrangement joins TRBV5-6 to TRBJ1-1; D is ambiguous. The CDR3 is 15 amino acids. Between the trimmed V and J ends, which lost 1 base and 1 base, there was a span of 11 bases. CDR1 SGHDT and CDR2 YYEEEE come from the germline V gene. The CDR3: CASSLFIRPNTEAFF. CDR3 DNA: TGTGCCAGCAGCTTGTTTATCAGACCGAACACTGAAGCTTTCTTT.

This clone was detected ten times or more. Other DNA sequences in the sample encode the same CDR3. The chain is built from TRBV19 and TRBJ2-1, with D possibly TRBD2 on 6 matching bases. The CDR3 has 15 amino acids. V was pared by 7 bases and J by 6 bases, with 19 bases between. The germline V gene has CDR1 LNHDA and CDR2 SQIVND (reference sequence). The chain's CDR3 is CASMLSAGYTNEQFF. The CDR3 nucleotides are TGTGCCAGTATGTTGTCGGCGGGATACACCAATGAGCAGTTCTTC. Drawing the rest from reference TRBV19 and TRBJ2-1, the complete variable domain is DGGITQSPKYLFRKEGQNVTLSCEQNLNHDAMYWYRQDPGQGLRLIYYSQIVNDFQKGDIAEGYSVSREKKESFPLTVTSAQKNPTAFYLCASMLSAGYTNEQFFGPGTRLTVL.

This clone turned up a few times. The chain employs TRBV20-1 and TRBJ2-7; D possibly corresponds to TRBD1 (7 bases). The length of the CDR3 is 13 residues. Germline lookup yields CDR1 DFQATT and CDR2 SNEGSKA (reference sequence). V lost 6 bases and J 0 bases, leaving 12 bases between the germline ends. The chain's CDR3 is CSARRGLSYEQYF. In DNA, the CDR3 is TGCAGTGCGAGGAGGGGGCTCTCCTACGAGCAGTACTTC.

The chain uses TRBV2 and TRBJ1-2; possible D gene TRBD1, 6 bases. In germline, CDR1 is SNHLY, CDR2 FYNNEI. V lost 6 bases, J lost 3 bases, and 17 bases lay in between. The CDR3 has 15 amino acids. DNA of the CDR3: TGTGCCAGCAGGGCGATGGGGGGCTCGGACTATGGCTACACCTTC. This gives the protein CASRAMGGSDYGYTF.

J is TRBJ2-7 and V is TRBV6-1, with 13 positions matching TRBD2. Unmatched junction bases numbered 4, after V lost 6 bases and J lost 2 bases. Germline V gene lookup returns CDR1 MNHNS and CDR2 SASEGT. The CDR3 loop spans 15 amino acids. This CDR3 is CASRRTSGSTYEQYF. CDR3 bases: TGTGCCAGCAGAAGGACTAGCGGGAGTACCTACGAGCAGTACTTC.